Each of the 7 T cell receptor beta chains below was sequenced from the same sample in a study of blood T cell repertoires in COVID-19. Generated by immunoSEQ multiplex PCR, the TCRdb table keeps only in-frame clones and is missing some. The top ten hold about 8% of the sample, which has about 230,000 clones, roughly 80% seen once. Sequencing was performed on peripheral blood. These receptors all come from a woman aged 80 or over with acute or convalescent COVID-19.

The CDR3 sequence is CASRSDRVAAGELFF. The CDR3 DNA is TGTGCCAGCAGGTCGGACAGGGTGGCCGCCGGGGAGCTGTTTTTT. The J gene is TRBJ2-2, the V gene TRBV6-5, with 8 bases lining up with TRBD1. CDR1 is MNHEY, CDR2 SVGAGI, per germline. V lost 6 bases, J lost 6 bases, and 9 bases stayed unmatched. The CDR3 contains 15 residues.

The DNA for the CDR3 is TGCGCCAGCAGCTTGGAGGGGAAGGGGGGACTAGGGTACAATGAGCAGTTCTTC. It codes for CASSLEGKGGLGYNEQFF. The rearrangement joins TRBV5-1 to TRBJ2-1; 8 bases align to TRBD2. Germline V lookup: CDR1 SGHRS, CDR2 YFSETQ. The CDR3 consists of 18 residues. J gave up 4 bases and V 0 bases, and 12 bases lay outside the gene matches.

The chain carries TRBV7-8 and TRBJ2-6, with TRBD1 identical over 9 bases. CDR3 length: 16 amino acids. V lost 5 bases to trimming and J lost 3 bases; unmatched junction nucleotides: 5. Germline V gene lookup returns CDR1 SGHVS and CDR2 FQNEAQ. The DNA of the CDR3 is TGTGCCAGCAGCACACAGGGGGCTAGTGGGGCCAACGTCCTGACTTTC. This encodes CASSTQGASGANVLTF. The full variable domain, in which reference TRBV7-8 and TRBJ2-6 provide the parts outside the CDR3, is GAGVSQSPRYKVAKRGQDVALRCDPISGHVSLFWYQQALGQGPEFLTYFQNEAQLDKSGLPSDRFFAERPEGSVSTLKIQRTQQEDSAVYLCASSTQGASGANVLTFGAGSRLTVL.

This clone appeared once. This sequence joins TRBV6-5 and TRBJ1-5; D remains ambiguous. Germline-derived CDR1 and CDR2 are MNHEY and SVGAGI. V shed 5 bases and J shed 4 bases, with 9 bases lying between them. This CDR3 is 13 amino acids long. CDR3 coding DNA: TGTGCCAGCAGTACAACCACAAATCAGCCCCAGCATTTT. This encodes CASSTTTNQPQHF.

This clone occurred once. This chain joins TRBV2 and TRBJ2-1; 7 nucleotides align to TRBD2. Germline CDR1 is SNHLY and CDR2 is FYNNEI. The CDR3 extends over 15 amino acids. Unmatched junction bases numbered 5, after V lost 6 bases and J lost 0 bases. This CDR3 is CASSTGTTSYNEQFF. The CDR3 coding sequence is TGTGCCAGCAGCACCGGGACTACCTCCTACAATGAGCAGTTCTTC.

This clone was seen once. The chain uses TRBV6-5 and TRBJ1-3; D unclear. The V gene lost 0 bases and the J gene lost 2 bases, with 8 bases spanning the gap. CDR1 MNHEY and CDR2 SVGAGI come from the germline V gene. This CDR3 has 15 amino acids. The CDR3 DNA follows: TGTGCCAGCAGTTACTCGATACGGGCTGGAAACACCATATATTTT. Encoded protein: CASSYSIRAGNTIYF.

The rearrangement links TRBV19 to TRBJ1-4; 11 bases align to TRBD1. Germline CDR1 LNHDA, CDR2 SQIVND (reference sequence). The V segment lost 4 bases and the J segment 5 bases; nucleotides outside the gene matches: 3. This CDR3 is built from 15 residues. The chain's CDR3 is CASSNRDRGNEKLFF. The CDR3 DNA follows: TGTGCCAGTAGTAACAGGGACAGGGGGAATGAAAAACTGTTTTTT.